These 20 T cell receptor beta chains were sequenced from one sample in a study of T cells in Graves' hyperthyroidism and ophthalmopathy. Template material for amplifying TCR beta CDR3 regions consisted of RNA transcripts. Initially, a first-round RT-PCR of the TCR CDR3 employed the HTBI primer set. TCRdb processed the multiplex PCR reads anew with MiXCR; each CDR3 protein has one entry. The repertoire holds approximately 560,000 distinct CDR3 sequences, with around 16% as singletons. Source material: blood. The receptor source for this set is a woman under 40 with Graves' hyperthyroidism.

This clonotype was counted a few times. The gene calls are TRBV7-3 and TRBJ1-6; D remains unclear. The CDR3 length is 16 residues. V lost 5 bases and J lost 0, with 11 bases in between. Germline CDR1 is SGHTA and CDR2 is FQGTGA. In DNA, the CDR3 is TGTGCCAGCAGCCCGCGGCCCCGCTCCTATAATTCACCCCTCCACTTT. Amino acid sequence: CASSPRPRSYNSPLHF.

This clonotype was recorded at least ten times. The chain links TRBV9 to TRBJ1-1, with D hard to call. The CDR3 is 14 amino acids. The germline V gene encodes CDR1 SGDLS and CDR2 YYNGEE. V lost 0 bases, J lost 2 bases, and 8 bases lay in between. CDR3 nucleotide sequence: TGTGCCAGCAGCGTAGCAGGTTCTAACACTGAAGCTTTCTTT. Protein: CASSVAGSNTEAFF.

This clonotype has just one count. The chain couples TRBV7-9 to TRBJ2-5; TRBD2 aligns across 7 bases. CDR1 and CDR2 (germline): SEHNR, FQNEAQ (reference sequence). The V segment lost 5 bases and the J segment 4 bases; nucleotides outside the gene matches: 10. This CDR3 contains 15 residues. This chain's CDR3 is CASSRTQRGRETQYF. The CDR3 DNA sequence: TGTGCCAGCAGCCGAACCCAGCGGGGACGAGAGACCCAGTACTTC.

Regarding this clonotype: A much larger clone sits a single nucleotide away, making a read error possible. This rearrangement joins TRBV9 to TRBJ2-5; 8 bases align to TRBD2. CDR1 SGDLS and CDR2 YYNGEE come from the germline V gene. Losses at the gene ends were 3 bases for V and 5 bases for J; bases not matched to a gene: 15. The CDR3 spans 17 residues. CDR3 DNA sequence: TGTGCCAGCAGCGAAGTGCCCGCGGGAGGCCTGGGGGAGACCCAGTACTTC. It translates to CASSEVPAGGLGETQYF.

This clonotype appeared a few times. This rearrangement joins TRBV27 to TRBJ1-5; no clear D gene. The CDR3 length is 14 residues. The germline V gene encodes CDR1 MNHEY and CDR2 SMNVEV (reference sequence). V lost 0 bases to trimming and J lost 4 bases, with 7 bases between them. CDR3 protein: CASSLSGINQPQHF. The CDR3, as DNA: TGTGCCAGCAGTTTATCGGGAATTAATCAGCCCCAGCATTTT.

The rearrangement links TRBV20-1 to TRBJ1-3, with D unclear. Germline V gene sequence: CDR1 DFQATT, CDR2 SNEGSKA (reference sequence). The CDR3 spans 13 residues. V gave up 2 bases and J gave up 9 bases, with 14 bases separating them. The CDR3 here is CSARPRVQSTIYF. In DNA, the CDR3 is TGCAGTGCTAGACCCCGGGTTCAGAGCACCATATATTTT.

This clonotype has just one count. The J gene is TRBJ2-5, the V gene TRBV4-1; D is possibly TRBD2 (6 bases). Germline lookup yields CDR1 MGHRA and CDR2 YSYEKL. This CDR3 is 16 amino acids long. With 0 bases removed from V and 5 bases from J, the gap between germline ends came to 16 bases. CDR3 loop: CASSQEVLEGLETQYF. The CDR3 DNA reads TGCGCCAGCAGCCAAGAGGTCCTGGAGGGCCTGGAGACCCAGTACTTC.

The rearrangement links TRBV6-2 or TRBV6-3 to TRBJ2-1; TRBD1 agrees at 7 bases. J gave up 12 bases and V 8 bases, and 19 bases lay outside the gene matches. The CDR3 runs 15 residues. Germline CDR1 MNHEY, CDR2 SVGEGT. CDR3 amino acids: CASDYYWGQRRRQFF. The CDR3 DNA follows: TGTGCCAGCGACTATTATTGGGGACAGCGAAGGAGGCAGTTCTTC.

The chain employs TRBV6-1 and TRBJ1-2, with a possible D match to TRBD1 (6 bases). The germline V gene has CDR1 MNHNS and CDR2 SASEGT. V dropped 5 bases and J dropped 3 bases, with 22 bases sitting between them. This CDR3 comprises 17 residues. The CDR3 DNA reads TGTGCCAGCAGTCCCACGGCAGGGGCCGAAGTATACTATGGCTACACCTTC. Protein: CASSPTAGAEVYYGYTF.

The chain is built from TRBV4-1 and TRBJ2-3, with D possibly TRBD2 on 5 matching bases. From germline, CDR1 is MGHRA and CDR2 YSYEKL. This CDR3 is built from 16 residues. V was trimmed by 0 bases and J by 6 bases, leaving 16 bases between them. The DNA for the CDR3 is TGCGCCAGCAGCCAAGAGAGGGTTATAGGATTTGATACGCAGTATTTT. It translates to CASSQERVIGFDTQYF.

In the case of this clonotype: A read error is possible here, since a much larger clone lies one base away. The chain carries TRBV28 and TRBJ2-7; 8 positions match TRBD2. The V and J ends lost 7 bases and 6 bases, in that order; junction bases with no gene match: 11. The CDR3 is 14 residues long. Germline-derived CDR1 and CDR2 are MDHEN and SYDVKM. The CDR3 coding sequence is TGTGCCAGCATCGCCGGGACTAGGCTCGGCGAGCAGTACTTC. This sequence encodes CASIAGTRLGEQYF.

Ten or more counts support this clonotype. The V gene is TRBV7-8, the J gene TRBJ1-2; no firm D call. The CDR3 is made up of 12 amino acids. Germline V lookup: CDR1 SGHVS, CDR2 FQNEAQ. The ends were cut back, 4 bases at V and 1 base at J, with 4 bases in the middle. CDR3 amino acids: CASSSINYGYTF. DNA for the CDR3: TGTGCCAGCAGCTCAATTAACTATGGCTACACCTTC.

Ten or more counts support this clonotype. The chain carries TRBV3-1 and TRBJ2-3; D is possibly TRBD1 (5 bases). The CDR3 spans 16 residues. The germline V and J ends were trimmed by 3 bases and 0 bases, with 13 bases remaining between them. Germline CDR1 reads LGHDT; CDR2 reads YNNKEL (reference sequence). CDR3 DNA: TGTGCCAGCAGCCAGCCAGGGTCATTGAGCACAGATACGCAGTATTTT. Translated, it gives CASSQPGSLSTDTQYF.

The chain recombines TRBV18 with TRBJ2-2, with D perhaps being TRBD1 or TRBD2 (5 bases each). The CDR3 consists of 14 residues. Trimming cost V 7 bases and J 5 bases, with 14 bases left between them. Germline CDR1 and CDR2: KGHSH and LQKENI. The CDR3 is CASFPGPMTGELFF. The CDR3 nucleotides are TGTGCCAGCTTCCCGGGACCGATGACCGGGGAGCTGTTTTTT.

This clonotype turned up a few times. The chain carries TRBV5-4 and TRBJ2-1; D might be TRBD2 (6 bases). CDR1 is SGHNT, CDR2 YYREEE, per germline (reference sequence). Trimming cost V 1 base and J 9 bases, with 14 bases left between them. This CDR3 spans 14 amino acids. For the CDR3, the DNA is TGTGCCAGCAGCTTGCGACGGGAGTACTCTGAGCAGTTCTTC. This translates into CASSLRREYSEQFF.

The chain uses TRBV18 and TRBJ2-2; maybe TRBD1 (5 bases). Germline values: CDR1 KGHSH, CDR2 LQKENI. The length of the CDR3 is 15 residues. The V gene lost 3 bases and the J gene lost 5 bases, with 13 bases spanning the gap. The CDR3 bases are TGTGCCAGCTCACCTACTTATGGGGCTACCGGGGAGCTGTTTTTT. Protein product: CASSPTYGATGELFF.

This clonotype was recorded many times. The V gene is TRBV10-3, the J gene TRBJ2-3; D unclear. Germline lookup yields CDR1 ENHRY and CDR2 SYGVKD. V was clipped by 4 bases and J by 0 bases, with 5 bases between them. The CDR3 contains 13 residues. The CDR3 reads CAISASSTDTQYF. In DNA form, the CDR3 reads TGTGCCATCAGTGCATCTAGCACAGATACGCAGTATTTT.

This clonotype was recorded many times. The rearrangement joins TRBV18 to TRBJ1-5; D ambiguous. V gave up 3 bases and J gave up 0 bases, with 9 bases separating them. CDR1 is KGHSH, CDR2 LQKENI, per germline. The length of the CDR3 is 15 residues. The CDR3 spells CASSPGSNSNQPQHF. Here the CDR3 DNA reads TGTGCCAGCTCACCTGGGTCCAATAGCAATCAGCCCCAGCATTTT.

In this sample, this clonotype turned up many times. The genes are TRBV10-3 and TRBJ2-7, with 9 bases that match TRBD1. After removal of 5 bases from V and 3 bases from J, the junction contained 5 bases not matched to a gene. The CDR3 has 14 amino acids. Germline CDR1 reads ENHRY; CDR2 reads SYGVKD. CDR3 residues: CAISTTGGSYEQYF. The CDR3 nucleotides are TGTGCCATCAGTACGACAGGGGGAAGCTACGAGCAGTACTTC.

This clonotype was recorded many times. The V and J genes are TRBV6-1 and TRBJ2-4; 8 nucleotides align to TRBD1. The germline V gene encodes CDR1 MNHNS and CDR2 SASEGT. Trimming took 6 bases from V and 8 from J; bases not matched to a gene: 12. The CDR3 extends over 15 amino acids. CDR3 loop: CASSPGAGGRYIQYF. CDR3 nucleotides: TGTGCCAGCAGCCCAGGAGCAGGGGGCAGGTACATTCAGTACTTC.